Here is one T cell receptor beta chain with its context. This clone's antigen is unknown. The record has no base qualities; no much larger clone is one base away. Its CDR3 holds 13 amino acids, cysteine through phenylalanine. Only the CDR3 portion is preserved as DNA: 39 bases, with reading frame beginning at the first base. Trimming leaves V shorter by 2 bases and J shorter by 10 bases, with the junction holding 2 bases beyond the gene matches. TCRbeta CDR3 regions were amplified from genomic DNA using the immunoSEQ Assay, a bias-controlled multiplex PCR. As for how the authors treated the data: Within the assay, amplification of reference gene primers was used to estimate how many nucleated cells each sample contained. To quantify the absolute abundance of each unique TCRbeta CDR3 rearrangement, sequence reads were collapsed and filtered. Productive Simpson clonality was computed per sample as the square root of Simpson's diversity index over productive rearrangements. The immuneACCESS repertoire file appears here via TCRdb, limited to in-frame rearrangements. These files lack a portion of the clones; in checked studies, under half of the deficit traces to unresolved V genes, and the cause of the others is not known. Clonal size and the V and J genes are those of that table, whereas D and trimming came from the DNA. The sample table contains hundreds of thousands of clones; only one count was recorded for 85% to 90% of them. In total, the top ten clones hold about 5% of the sample.

These data belong to a study of blood T cell repertoires in COVID-19 (dated by TCRdb to 2019 to 2021). In the study overall: Collaborator samples came from the United States, Italy and Spain and covered acute and convalescent phases of COVID-19. Samples were obtained from the ongoing ImmuneRACE study (first 160 participants) and from about 1,300 subjects provided by 6 global collaborators. The repertoires were released in a freely available public database intended as a resource for research on the immune response to SARS-CoV-2. Subjects who had been exposed to COVID-19, were actively infected with it, or had recovered from it provided the deeply sampled blood TCRbeta repertoires that made up the dataset. The prospective study material was composed of cDNA or gDNA derived from T cells, B-cell-depleted T cells, or PBMCs. Nearly every sample came with metadata listing a de-identified subject ID, COVID-19 status, age in years and sex. Where available, HLA class I and class II types were obtained from metadata supplied by the sample provider rather than from assay-based typing.

Whole blood was collected in K2EDTA tubes by collaborating institutions according to the institutions' own protocols. Collaborator samples were shipped for TCRbeta analysis as frozen whole blood, isolated PBMCs, or DNA extracted from either sample type. Overall study results and their limits: The quantity of clinical and demographic metadata differed by source and by participant and was supplied without curation.

Sequencing used peripheral blood. The sequence derives from a man in his forties with acute or convalescent COVID-19. The chain uses TRBV12-3 or TRBV12-4 and TRBJ2-6, and TRBD1 aligns with 7 junction nucleotides. The DNA sequence is given as TGTGCCAGCAGTTTAAACAGGGGAAACGTCCTGACTTTC. It specifies CASSLNRGNVLTF.